Presented here are 29 T cell receptor beta chains from one specimen sequenced in a study of beta chain features in type 1 diabetes. cDNA synthesis used the whole RNA isolate, giving expressed TCRB sequences. The repertoire was sequenced with immunoSEQ multiplex PCR; TCRdb's copy has only in-frame clones and lacks some. The sample carries some 150,000 clones, about 9.7% recorded once. The material sequenced was central memory CD4+ T cells from blood. The source is a woman aged 35 to 49 in good health.

V gene TRBV7-8 combines with J gene TRBJ2-2; no reliable D call. This CDR3 spans 16 amino acids. Trimming pared 5 bases from V and 1 base from J, leaving 14 bases between. Germline V gives CDR1 SGHVS, CDR2 FQNEAQ. This CDR3 is CASSPMWQMNTGELFF. In nucleotides, the CDR3 is TGTGCCAGCAGCCCGATGTGGCAGATGAACACCGGGGAGCTGTTTTTT.

There are a few counts of this clone. This chain joins TRBV5-4 and TRBJ2-3; 8 nucleotides agree with TRBD2. With 3 bases clipped from V and 0 bases from J, the junction kept 3 bases outside the gene matches. This CDR3 contains 15 residues. CDR1 is SGHNT, CDR2 YYREEE, per germline (reference sequence). The chain's CDR3 is CASSWGGGSTDTQYF. The CDR3 DNA sequence: TGTGCCAGCAGCTGGGGCGGGGGGAGCACAGATACGCAGTATTTT.

In nucleotides, the CDR3 is TGTGCCAGCAGCGCGGACCCCAGGGGGTCGTTTAACGAGCAGTACTTC. Protein sequence: CASSADPRGSFNEQYF. The chain is built from TRBV9 and TRBJ2-7, with 7 bases lining up with TRBD1. The germline V gene encodes CDR1 SGDLS and CDR2 YYNGEE. The CDR3 has 16 residues. J gave up 5 bases and V 3 bases, and 14 bases lay outside the gene matches.

This clone was found once. CDR3 nucleotides: TGTGCCAGCAGTTCTACCGTAGCGAACAATGAGCAGTTCTTC. This gives the protein CASSSTVANNEQFF. The V call is TRBV4-2, the J call TRBJ2-1; possible D gene TRBD2, 5 bases. V was trimmed by 6 bases and J by 5 bases, leaving 14 bases between them. This CDR3 is built from 14 residues. Germline V gene sequence: CDR1 LGHNA, CDR2 YNFKEQ.

V is TRBV4-1 and J is TRBJ2-3, with 11 bases matching TRBD2. Looked up from germline, CDR1 is MGHRA and CDR2 is YSYEKL. Germline trimming cut 7 bases from V and 5 bases from J; bases unmatched to any gene: 8. This CDR3 has 15 amino acids. The CDR3 coding sequence is TGCGCCAGCAAGGCGACTAGCGGGGTTATAGATACGCAGTATTTT. As protein: CASKATSGVIDTQYF.

The chain has TRBV2 and TRBJ2-5, with 11 positions matching TRBD2. Germline CDR1 SNHLY, CDR2 FYNNEI. With V trimmed by 3 bases and J by 4 bases, 4 bases remained unmatched. There are 15 residues in the CDR3. For the CDR3, the DNA is TGTGCCAGCAGTGAGCTAGCGGGGGGCAGAGAGACCCAGTACTTC. Protein: CASSELAGGRETQYF.

The chain couples TRBV4-3 to TRBJ1-2, with D unclear. The V gene lost 1 base and the J gene lost 3 bases, with 9 bases spanning the gap. The CDR3 is 14 amino acids. Germline CDR1 reads LGHNA; CDR2 reads YSLEER. The CDR3 sequence: CASSQGSAYYGYTF. In DNA form, the CDR3 reads TGCGCCAGCAGCCAAGGGAGTGCGTACTATGGCTACACCTTC.

This clone showed up just a few times. The chain uses TRBV10-3 and TRBJ1-4; 8 bases match TRBD1. Germline trimming cut 4 bases from V and 0 bases from J; bases unmatched to any gene: 4. CDR1 is ENHRY and CDR2 is SYGVKD in the germline V gene. This CDR3 region has 16 residues. In nucleotides, the CDR3 is TGTGCCATCAGTGTTGGACAGGGAGCAACTAATGAAAAACTGTTTTTT. Encoded protein: CAISVGQGATNEKLFF.

Only a few counts were recorded for this clone. This chain uses TRBV7-9 with TRBJ2-1; 13 bases align to TRBD2. The trim removed 8 bases at V and 2 bases at J, leaving 6 bases unmatched. CDR3 size: 16 residues. In germline, CDR1 is SEHNR, CDR2 FQNEAQ (reference sequence). CDR3 nucleotides: TGTGCCAGCGAAGGACTAGCGGGGGCCACCTACAATGAGCAGTTCTTC. Protein sequence: CASEGLAGATYNEQFF.

The chain links TRBV2 to TRBJ2-1; D is perhaps TRBD2 (6 bases). The CDR3 is 14 amino acids. V lost 2 bases to trimming and J lost 5 bases, with 10 bases between them. CDR1 SNHLY and CDR2 FYNNEI come from the germline V gene. In DNA form, the CDR3 reads TGTGCCAGCAGTGAACGGGCGGGGAACAATGAGCAGTTCTTC. Its protein product is CASSERAGNNEQFF.

This clone appeared a few times. The gene calls are TRBV7-2 and TRBJ2-7, with 15 bases that match TRBD2. From germline, CDR1 is SGHTA and CDR2 FQGNSA. V was pared by 5 bases and J by 4 bases, with 12 bases of the junction left unmatched. CDR3 length: 18 amino acids. CDR3 sequence: CASSQPGTSGGPPYEQYF. The DNA of the CDR3 is TGTGCCAGCAGCCAGCCCGGGACTAGCGGGGGGCCTCCATACGAGCAGTACTTC.

The chain links TRBV29-1 to TRBJ1-2, with D perhaps TRBD1 (5 bases). CDR1 and CDR2 from the germline V gene are SQVTM and ANQGSEA. V was trimmed by 3 bases and J by 0 bases, leaving 14 bases between them. The CDR3 has 15 residues. DNA of the CDR3: TGCAGCGTTGACCGGGCGGGGGACTCTAACTATGGCTACACCTTC. Translation gives CSVDRAGDSNYGYTF.

This clone was found a few times. The V and J genes are TRBV11-2 and TRBJ2-5; TRBD2 might be the D (6 bases). The CDR3 runs to 13 residues. V was cut by 1 base and J by 3 bases, with 6 bases left in between. Germline CDR1 reads SGHAT; CDR2 reads FQNNGV. CDR3 amino acids: CASSLGTKETQYF. The DNA of the CDR3 is TGTGCCAGCAGCTTAGGGACTAAAGAGACCCAGTACTTC.

The rearrangement joins TRBV7-2 to TRBJ1-1, with 8 bases identical to TRBD1. This CDR3 has 13 amino acids. The V segment lost 5 bases and the J segment 7 bases; nucleotides outside the gene matches: 6. The germline V gene encodes CDR1 SGHTA and CDR2 FQGNSA. In nucleotides, the CDR3 is TGTGCCAGCAGCCTAAGGACAGGGATTGAAGCTTTCTTT. Its translation: CASSLRTGIEAFF.

This clone was found a few times. The V call is TRBV7-2, the J call TRBJ2-7; TRBD1 matches 8 bases. This CDR3 region has 14 residues. In germline, CDR1 is SGHTA, CDR2 FQGNSA. V lost 6 bases, J lost 0 bases, and 4 bases stayed unmatched. The CDR3 spells CASSSGTGSYEQYF. DNA of the CDR3: TGTGCCAGCAGTTCCGGGACAGGCTCCTACGAGCAGTACTTC.

The sample holds many counts of this clone. This chain joins TRBV2 and TRBJ2-6, with D tentatively TRBD1 (5 bases). In germline, CDR1 is SNHLY, CDR2 FYNNEI. The CDR3 has 15 amino acids. Trimming took off 6 bases at V and 0 bases at J, with 9 bases between the two ends. CDR3 sequence (DNA): TGTGCCAGCAGCGGAGACAGCTCTGGGGCCAACGTCCTGACTTTC. Protein product: CASSGDSSGANVLTF.

This clone appeared a few times. This chain links TRBV5-1 with TRBJ2-7; the D gene is possibly TRBD2 (6 bases). Trimming pared 4 bases from V and 0 bases from J, leaving 14 bases between. This CDR3 spans 15 amino acids. Germline V gene sequence: CDR1 SGHRS, CDR2 YFSETQ. CDR3: CASSLLWRGSYEQYF. As DNA, the CDR3 is TGCGCCAGCAGCCTACTTTGGAGGGGCTCCTACGAGCAGTACTTC.

As for this clone: Other DNA sequences in the sample encode the same CDR3. The genes are TRBV11-2 and TRBJ1-1, with D maybe TRBD1 (6 bases). The CDR3 sequence is 14 residues long. V lost 0 bases and J 4 bases, leaving 9 bases between the germline ends. Germline lookup yields CDR1 SGHAT and CDR2 FQNNGV. The CDR3 bases are TGTGCCAGCAGCTTAGATCAAGGGGGCACTGAAGCTTTCTTT. The encoded protein is CASSLDQGGTEAFF.

This clone was seen a handful of times. The chain links TRBV5-4 to TRBJ2-3; 15 bases match TRBD2. After removal of 4 bases from V and 0 bases from J, the junction contained 6 bases not matched to a gene. CDR1 SGHNT and CDR2 YYREEE come from the germline V gene (reference sequence). This CDR3 spans 18 amino acids. CDR3 nucleotides: TGTGCCAGCAGCAAGGGACTAGCGGGGGGTGGTAGCACAGATACGCAGTATTTT. This codes for CASSKGLAGGGSTDTQYF.

V usage is TRBV5-1 and J usage is TRBJ2-1; 9 nucleotides match TRBD2. This CDR3 is 15 amino acids long. V trimming: 4 bases; J trimming: 9 bases; junction bases outside the gene matches: 11. Germline V gives CDR1 SGHRS, CDR2 YFSETQ. The CDR3 here is CASSILAGTRVEQFF. CDR3 sequence (DNA): TGCGCCAGCAGCATCCTAGCGGGGACCCGGGTTGAGCAGTTCTTC. The full variable domain, with the rest looked up from reference TRBV5-1 and TRBJ2-1, is KAGVTQTPRYLIKTRGQQVTLSCSPISGHRSVSWYQQTPGQGLQFLFEYFSETQRNKGNFPGRFSGRQFSNSRSEMNVSTLELGDSALYLCASSILAGTRVEQFFGPGTRLTVL.

This chain uses TRBV7-6 with TRBJ1-5; D is uncertain. The CDR3 is made up of 13 amino acids. Germline V gene data show CDR1 as SGHVS and CDR2 as FNYEAQ. Trimming removed 5 bases at V and 5 bases at J, with 10 bases between. The CDR3 here is CASSPSADQPQHF. Here the CDR3 DNA reads TGTGCCAGCAGCCCTTCGGCGGATCAGCCCCAGCATTTT.

This clone showed up just a few times. The chain employs TRBV5-1 and TRBJ2-5, with D possibly matching TRBD1 (5 bases). CDR1 and CDR2 from the germline V gene are SGHRS and YFSETQ. The CDR3 totals 15 residues. V lost 4 bases to trimming and J lost 1 base, with 14 bases between them. The CDR3 DNA reads TGCGCCAGCAGCCCGTCGACAGAGCTCCAAGAGACCCAGTACTTC. Encoded protein: CASSPSTELQETQYF.

This clone has more than one count but fewer than ten. The CDR3 DNA reads as TGCGCCAGCAGCTTGAATCGGCAGGGAAGCCCCGGGGAGCTGTTTTTT. It is translated as CASSLNRQGSPGELFF. The chain recombines TRBV5-1 with TRBJ2-2; D might be TRBD1 (5 bases). The CDR3 is 16 residues long. Germline-derived CDR1 and CDR2 are SGHRS and YFSETQ. The ends were cut back, 1 base at V and 6 bases at J, with 16 bases in the middle.

This sequence joins TRBV10-3 and TRBJ1-2, with TRBD1 identical over 9 bases. This CDR3 comprises 15 residues. CDR1 is ENHRY, CDR2 SYGVKD, per germline. V shed 4 bases and J 6 bases; nucleotides not matched to a gene: 9. CDR3 DNA sequence: TGTGCCATCAGTGGCCGCGACAGGGGGGTGAATGGCTACACCTTC. It is translated as CAISGRDRGVNGYTF.

The V gene is TRBV29-1, the J gene TRBJ1-4; TRBD1 aligns across 7 bases. The germline CDR1 and CDR2 sequences are SQVTM and ANQGSEA. The junction had 9 bases not matched to a gene; V was cut back by 0 bases and J by 2 bases. CDR3 length: 17 amino acids. The CDR3 sequence: CSVEDLNGRGTNEKLFF. CDR3 DNA sequence: TGCAGCGTTGAAGATCTGAACGGCAGGGGGACTAATGAAAAACTGTTTTTT. The whole variable domain, remainder taken from reference TRBV29-1 and TRBJ1-4, is SAVISQKPSRDICQRGTSLTIQCQVDSQVTMMFWYRQQPGQSLTLIATANQGSEATYESGFVIDKFPISRPNLTFSTLTVSNMSPEDSSIYLCSVEDLNGRGTNEKLFFGSGTQLSVL.

V is TRBV9 and J is TRBJ1-4; 11 bases align to TRBD1. The V and J ends lost 0 bases and 8 bases, in that order; junction bases with no gene match: 9. This CDR3 contains 17 residues. Germline V gives CDR1 SGDLS, CDR2 YYNGEE. CDR3 sequence: CASSVDRGTGGGEKLFF. The CDR3, as DNA: TGTGCCAGCAGCGTAGATCGTGGGACAGGGGGAGGCGAAAAACTGTTTTTT. The whole variable domain, remainder taken from reference TRBV9 and TRBJ1-4, is DSGVTQTPKHLITATGQRVTLRCSPRSGDLSVYWYQQSLDQGLQFLIQYYNGEERAKGNILERFSAQQFPDLHSELNLSSLELGDSALYFCASSVDRGTGGGEKLFFGSGTQLSVL.

The chain uses TRBV7-2 and TRBJ2-2, with D possibly matching TRBD1 (5 bases). The CDR3 is 13 residues long. CDR1 SGHTA and CDR2 FQGNSA come from the germline V gene. V lost 5 bases to trimming and J lost 6 bases, with 10 bases between them. The CDR3 loop is CASSVQGAGELFF. The DNA of the CDR3 is TGTGCCAGCAGCGTTCAAGGGGCCGGGGAGCTGTTTTTT. Full variable domain (remainder filled in from reference TRBV7-2 and TRBJ2-2): GAGVSQSPSNKVTEKGKDVELRCDPISGHTALYWYRQSLGQGLEFLIYFQGNSAPDKSGLPSDRFSAERTGGSVSTLTIQRTQQEDSAVYLCASSVQGAGELFFGEGSRLTVL.

The CDR3, as DNA: TGCGCCAGCAGCTGGGGGCACAGGGCTCGCGGCACAGATACGCAGTATTTT. Translated: CASSWGHRARGTDTQYF. The rearrangement joins TRBV5-1 to TRBJ2-3; D perhaps matches TRBD1 (6 bases). Germline assignment: CDR1 SGHRS and CDR2 YFSETQ. The CDR3 is 17 residues long. V was trimmed by 3 bases and J by 1 base, leaving 18 bases between them.

This clone was seen more than once but under ten times. V is TRBV7-2 and J is TRBJ2-5; tentative D call: TRBD1 (6 bases). The V end lost 3 bases, the J end lost 0 bases, and 11 bases lay between the germline ends. The CDR3 extends over 15 amino acids. Germline-derived CDR1 and CDR2 are SGHTA and FQGNSA. The CDR3 bases are TGTGCCAGCAGCTTGGACCAGGGGTACCAAGAGACCCAGTACTTC. This codes for CASSLDQGYQETQYF.